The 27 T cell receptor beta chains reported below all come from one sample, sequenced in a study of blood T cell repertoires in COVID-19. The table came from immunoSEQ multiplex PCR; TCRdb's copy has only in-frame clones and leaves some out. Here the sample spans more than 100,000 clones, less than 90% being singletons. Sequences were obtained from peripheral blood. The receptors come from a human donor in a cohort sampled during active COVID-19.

The CDR3 DNA reads TGTGCCAGCAGCCAAGATGGGGCAGGGATCCAAGAGACCCAGTACTTC. Protein sequence: CASSQDGAGIQETQYF. This chain uses TRBV3-1 (or the pseudogene TRBV3-2) with TRBJ2-5, with D perhaps TRBD1 (5 bases). The ends were cut back, 0 bases at V and 1 base at J, with 12 bases in the middle. CDR3 length equals 16 residues. The germline gives CDR1 LGHDT, CDR2 YNNKEL (reference sequence).

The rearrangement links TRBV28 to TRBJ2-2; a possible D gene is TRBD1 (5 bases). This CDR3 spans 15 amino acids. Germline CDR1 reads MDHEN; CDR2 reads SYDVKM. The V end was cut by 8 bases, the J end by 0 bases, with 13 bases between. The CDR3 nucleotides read TGTGCCAGCGTCAGGATGGGGCCGAACACCGGGGAGCTGTTTTTT. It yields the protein CASVRMGPNTGELFF.

The DNA of the CDR3 is TGTGCCAGCAGCAAGGGACAGGGGAACACTGAAGCTTTCTTT. Translation: CASSKGQGNTEAFF. The chain employs TRBV11-3 and TRBJ1-1, with 9 bases matching TRBD1. The CDR3 contains 14 residues. V lost 5 bases, J lost 1 base, and 2 bases stayed unmatched. Looked up from germline, CDR1 is SGHNT and CDR2 is YENEEA.

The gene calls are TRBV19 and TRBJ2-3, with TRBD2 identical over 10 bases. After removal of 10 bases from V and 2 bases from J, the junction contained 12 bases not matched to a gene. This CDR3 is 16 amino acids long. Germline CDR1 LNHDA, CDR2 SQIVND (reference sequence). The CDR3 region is CATQRASGRVTDTQYF. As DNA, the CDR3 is TGTGCCACCCAGAGGGCTAGCGGGAGAGTCACAGATACGCAGTATTTT.

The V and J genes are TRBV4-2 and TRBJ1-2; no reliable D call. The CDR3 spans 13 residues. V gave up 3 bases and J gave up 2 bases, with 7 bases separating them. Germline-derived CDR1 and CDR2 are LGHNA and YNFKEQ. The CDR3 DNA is TGTGCCAGCAGCCATGACAACAACTATGGCTACACCTTC. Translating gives CASSHDNNYGYTF.

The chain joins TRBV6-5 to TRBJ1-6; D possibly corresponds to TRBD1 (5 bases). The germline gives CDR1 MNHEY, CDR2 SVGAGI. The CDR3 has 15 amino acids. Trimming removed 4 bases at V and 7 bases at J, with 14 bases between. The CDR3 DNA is TGTGCCAGCAGTTCCCCAGACAGCAGAAATTCACCCCTCCACTTT. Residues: CASSSPDSRNSPLHF.

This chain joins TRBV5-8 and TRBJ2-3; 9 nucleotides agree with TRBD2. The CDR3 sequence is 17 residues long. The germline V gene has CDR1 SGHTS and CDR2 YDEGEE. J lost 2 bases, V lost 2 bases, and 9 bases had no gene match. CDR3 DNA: TGTGCCAGCAGCTTCATTCCTAGCGGGGTTCTCACAGATACGCAGTATTTT. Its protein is CASSFIPSGVLTDTQYF.

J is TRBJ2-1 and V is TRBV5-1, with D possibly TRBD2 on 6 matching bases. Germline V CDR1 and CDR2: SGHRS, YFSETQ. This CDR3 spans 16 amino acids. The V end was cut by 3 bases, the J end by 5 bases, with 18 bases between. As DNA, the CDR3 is TGCGCCAGCAGCTGGGGAAAGGGAGGCGACGACAATGAGCAGTTCTTC. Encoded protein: CASSWGKGGDDNEQFF.

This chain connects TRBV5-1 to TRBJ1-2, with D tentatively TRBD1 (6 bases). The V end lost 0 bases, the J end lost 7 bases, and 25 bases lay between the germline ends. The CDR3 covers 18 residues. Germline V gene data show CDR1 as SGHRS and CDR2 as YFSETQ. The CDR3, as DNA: TGCGCCAGCAGCTTGGGGGGAGCAGGGGACCGCGTTTTGCGTGGCTACACCTTC. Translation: CASSLGGAGDRVLRGYTF.

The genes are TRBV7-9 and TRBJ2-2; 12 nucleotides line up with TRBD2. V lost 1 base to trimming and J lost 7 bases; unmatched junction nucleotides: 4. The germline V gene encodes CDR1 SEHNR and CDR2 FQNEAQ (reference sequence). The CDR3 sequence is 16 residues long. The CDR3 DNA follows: TGTGCCAGCAGCTTAGGACTAGCGGGAGATCACGGGGAGCTGTTTTTT. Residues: CASSLGLAGDHGELFF.

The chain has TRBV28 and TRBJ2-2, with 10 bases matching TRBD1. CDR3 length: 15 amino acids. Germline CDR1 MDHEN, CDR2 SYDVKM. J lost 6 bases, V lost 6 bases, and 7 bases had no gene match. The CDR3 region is CASREGQGWPGELFF. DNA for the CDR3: TGTGCCAGCAGAGAGGGACAGGGGTGGCCCGGGGAGCTGTTTTTT.

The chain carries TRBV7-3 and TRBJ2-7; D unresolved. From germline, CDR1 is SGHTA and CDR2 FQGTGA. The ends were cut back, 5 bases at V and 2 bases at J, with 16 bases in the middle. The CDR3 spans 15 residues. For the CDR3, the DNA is TGTGCCAGCAGCGCCACTCCAGACACCGCCTACGAGCAGTACTTC. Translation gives CASSATPDTAYEQYF.

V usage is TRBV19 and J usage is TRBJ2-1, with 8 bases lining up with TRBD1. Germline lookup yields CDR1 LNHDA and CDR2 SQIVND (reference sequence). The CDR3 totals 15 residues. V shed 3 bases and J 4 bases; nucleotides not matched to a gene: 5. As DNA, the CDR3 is TGTGCCAGTAGTATTGGCCGACAGGGGTACAATGAGCAGTTCTTC. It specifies CASSIGRQGYNEQFF.

CDR3: CASNLFGHLRPQHF. The CDR3 bases are TGTGCCAGCAACCTCTTCGGACACCTCCGCCCCCAGCATTTT. J is TRBJ1-5 and V is TRBV6-5; tentatively, D is TRBD1 (5 bases). Germline V gene data show CDR1 as MNHEY and CDR2 as SVGAGI. The V end was cut by 7 bases, the J end by 10 bases, with 20 bases between. The CDR3 sequence is 14 residues long.

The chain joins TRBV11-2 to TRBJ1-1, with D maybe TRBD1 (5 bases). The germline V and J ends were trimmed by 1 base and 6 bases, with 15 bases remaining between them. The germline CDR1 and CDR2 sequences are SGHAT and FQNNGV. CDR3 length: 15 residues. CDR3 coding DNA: TGTGCCAGCAGCTTAGGAGTTCAGGGAAACCCTGAAGCTTTCTTT. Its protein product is CASSLGVQGNPEAFF.

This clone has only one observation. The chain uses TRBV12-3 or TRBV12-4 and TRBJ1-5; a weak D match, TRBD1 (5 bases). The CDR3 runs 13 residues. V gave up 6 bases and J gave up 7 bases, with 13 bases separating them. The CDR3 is CASSHGGGQPQHF. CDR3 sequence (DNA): TGTGCCAGCAGCCACGGGGGGGGACAGCCCCAGCATTTT.

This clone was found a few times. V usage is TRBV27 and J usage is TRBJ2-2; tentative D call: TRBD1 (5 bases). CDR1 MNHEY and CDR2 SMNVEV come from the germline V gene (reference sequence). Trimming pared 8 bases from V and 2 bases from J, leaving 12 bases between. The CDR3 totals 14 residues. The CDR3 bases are TGTGCCAGCCGGTGGGGCCGAAACACCGGGGAGCTGTTTTTT. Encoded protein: CASRWGRNTGELFF.

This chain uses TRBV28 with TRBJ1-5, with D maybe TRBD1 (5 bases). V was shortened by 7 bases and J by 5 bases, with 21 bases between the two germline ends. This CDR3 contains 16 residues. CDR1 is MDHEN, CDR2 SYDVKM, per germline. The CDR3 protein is CASTRAFIGGYQPQHF. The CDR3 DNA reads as TGTGCCAGCACCCGGGCGTTTATCGGGGGGTATCAGCCCCAGCATTTT.

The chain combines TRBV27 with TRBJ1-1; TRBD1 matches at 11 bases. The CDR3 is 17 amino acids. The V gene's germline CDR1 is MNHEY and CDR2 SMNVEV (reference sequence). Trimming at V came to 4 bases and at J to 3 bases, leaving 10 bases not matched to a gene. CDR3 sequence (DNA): TGTGCCAGCAGTTCCAGGACAGGGGGCATATCGGACACTGAAGCTTTCTTT. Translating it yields CASSSRTGGISDTEAFF.

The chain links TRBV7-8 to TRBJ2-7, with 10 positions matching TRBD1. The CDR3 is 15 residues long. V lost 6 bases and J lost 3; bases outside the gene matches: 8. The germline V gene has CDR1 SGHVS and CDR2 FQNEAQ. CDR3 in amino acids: CASRPGTGEGYEQYF. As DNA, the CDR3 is TGTGCCAGCAGACCCGGGACAGGGGAAGGCTACGAGCAGTACTTC.

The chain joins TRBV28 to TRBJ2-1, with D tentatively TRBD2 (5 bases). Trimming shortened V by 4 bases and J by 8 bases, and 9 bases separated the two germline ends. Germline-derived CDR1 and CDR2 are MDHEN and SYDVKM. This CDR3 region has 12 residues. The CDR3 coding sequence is TGTGCCAGCAGTTCAATGAGGGATGAGCAGTTCTTC. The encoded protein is CASSSMRDEQFF.

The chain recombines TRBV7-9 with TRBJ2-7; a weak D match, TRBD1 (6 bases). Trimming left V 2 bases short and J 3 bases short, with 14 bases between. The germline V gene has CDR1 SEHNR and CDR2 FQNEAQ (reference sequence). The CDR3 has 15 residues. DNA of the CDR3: TGTGCCAGCAGCTTAAGTAGCAGGGGCGACTACGAGCAGTACTTC. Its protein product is CASSLSSRGDYEQYF.

CDR3 nucleotides: TGCGCCAGCAGCCAAGATCTCCAAACAGCTCTCCGCTCCTACGAGCAGTACTTC. Translating gives CASSQDLQTALRSYEQYF. V usage is TRBV4-1 and J usage is TRBJ2-7; D remains ambiguous. Trimming cost V 0 bases and J 0 bases, with 18 bases left between them. Germline V gene sequence: CDR1 MGHRA, CDR2 YSYEKL. The CDR3 runs 18 residues.

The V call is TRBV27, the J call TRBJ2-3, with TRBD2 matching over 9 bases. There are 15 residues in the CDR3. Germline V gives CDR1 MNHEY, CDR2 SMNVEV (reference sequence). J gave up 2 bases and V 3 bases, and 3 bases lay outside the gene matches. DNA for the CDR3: TGTGCCAGCAGTTTTCAGCGGGGGGTCACAGATACGCAGTATTTT. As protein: CASSFQRGVTDTQYF.

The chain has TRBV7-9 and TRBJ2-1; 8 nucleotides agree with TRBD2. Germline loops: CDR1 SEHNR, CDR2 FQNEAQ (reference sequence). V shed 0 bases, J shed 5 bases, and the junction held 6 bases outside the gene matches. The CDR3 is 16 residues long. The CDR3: CASSLAPAGANNEQFF. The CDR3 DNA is TGTGCCAGCAGCTTAGCCCCAGCGGGAGCTAACAATGAGCAGTTCTTC. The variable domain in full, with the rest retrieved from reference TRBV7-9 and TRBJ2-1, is DTGVSQNPRHKITKRGQNVTFRCDPISEHNRLYWYRQTLGQGPEFLTYFQNEAQLEKSRLLSDRFSAERPKGSFSTLEIQRTEQGDSAMYLCASSLAPAGANNEQFFGPGTRLTVL.

CDR3 nucleotide sequence: TGTGCCAGCAGCCAAGTGGAGACAGAGAACACTGAAGCTTTCTTT. This sequence encodes CASSQVETENTEAFF. J is TRBJ1-1 and V is TRBV4-2, with a tentative D call TRBD1 (5 bases). The length of the CDR3 is 15 residues. V was cut by 1 base and J by 1 base, with 10 bases left in between. Germline V gene lookup returns CDR1 LGHNA and CDR2 YNFKEQ.

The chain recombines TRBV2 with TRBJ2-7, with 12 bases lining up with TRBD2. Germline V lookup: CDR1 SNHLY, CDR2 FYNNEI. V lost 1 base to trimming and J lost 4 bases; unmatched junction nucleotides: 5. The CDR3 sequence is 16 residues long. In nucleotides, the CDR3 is TGTGCCAGCAGTGAAGGGTCTAGCGGGAGGGATTACGAGCAGTACTTC. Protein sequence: CASSEGSSGRDYEQYF.